This T cell receptor (beta chain) was sequenced during a study of cytomegalovirus exposure and HLA in healthy donors. Concerning this clone: What it binds is unknown.

The CDR3 is made up of 13 amino acids. Per the germline V gene, CDR1 is MNHEY and CDR2 is SVGAGI. The V gene end was trimmed by 6 bases and the J gene end by 9 bases; junction bases not matched to a gene: 7. General study results and limits: For cytomegalovirus status, the classifier reportedly gave diagnoses with high specificity and sensitivity.

The PCR used 60 Vbeta and 13 Jbeta primers. Study processing details: An analysis performed later counted around 80 million unique TCR beta chains (roughly 10 million of them shared). Method: immunoSEQ multiplex PCR; TCRdb's copy keeps in-frame clones and lacks some. V, J and clone size reflect that table, while D and trimming were determined from the DNA. The sample lists about 100,000 clones; approximately 72% were seen once. The TCR comes from a woman aged 40 to 55 in good health and CMV-seronegative. The sample comprised PBMCs. The chain employs TRBV6-5 and TRBJ2-1; 8 nucleotides align to TRBD2. The CDR3 nucleotides read TGTGCCAGCAGCCCGGGGGGGGACGGTGAGCAGTTCTTC. Amino acid sequence: CASSPGGDGEQFF.